This T cell receptor beta chain was identified in a study of T-cell reconstitution after alpha-beta-depleted transplantation in children. Study-wide results and limits: Surviving recipient T cells and thymic progenitors accounted for the high day-60 TCRbeta diversity observed in some patients. Newly generated T cells supplied most T-cell counts and diversity one year post-transplant. Several hundred graft clones that had expanded were reportedly the source of alpha-beta T cells about two months after transplant.

Library preparation (for TCRbeta) was performed with unique molecular identifiers. MiXCR, run by TCRdb on the PCR reads, gives a single entry per CDR3 protein. The table lists approximately 300,000 distinct CDR3 sequences, 6% to 10% of them singletons. This clonotype has at least ten counts. Its antigen remains unidentified. The germline V gene has CDR1 DFQATT and CDR2 SNEGSKA (reference sequence). This CDR3 contains 15 residues. V was pared by 3 bases and J by 0 bases, with 4 bases of the junction left unmatched. The TCR comes from a female patient aged 2-15 years who had a stem cell transplant for Fanconi anemia, so the T cells may come from the graft donor. This chain uses TRBV20-1 with TRBJ2-3, with 9 positions matching TRBD2. This material consisted of peripheral blood, taken 360 days after TCRalphabeta/CD19-depleted stem cell transplant. CDR3 residues: CSASDGTSSTDTQYF. CDR3 coding DNA: TGCAGTGCTAGTGACGGGACTAGCAGCACAGATACGCAGTATTTT.